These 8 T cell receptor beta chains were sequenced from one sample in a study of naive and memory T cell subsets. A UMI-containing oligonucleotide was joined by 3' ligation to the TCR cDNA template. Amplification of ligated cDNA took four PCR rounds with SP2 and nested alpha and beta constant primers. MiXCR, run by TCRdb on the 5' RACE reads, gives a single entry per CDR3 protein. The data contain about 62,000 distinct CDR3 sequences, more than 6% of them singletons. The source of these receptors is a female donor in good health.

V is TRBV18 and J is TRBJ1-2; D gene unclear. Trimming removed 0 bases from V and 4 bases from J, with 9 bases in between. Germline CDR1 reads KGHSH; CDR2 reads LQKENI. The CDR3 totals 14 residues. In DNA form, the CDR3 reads TGTGCCAGCTCACCACCGAATAGTGGCTATGGCTACACCTTC. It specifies CASSPPNSGYGYTF.

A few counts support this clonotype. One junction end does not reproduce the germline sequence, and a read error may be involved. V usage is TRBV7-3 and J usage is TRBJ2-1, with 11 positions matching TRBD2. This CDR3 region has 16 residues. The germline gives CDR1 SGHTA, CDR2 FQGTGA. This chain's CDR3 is CASSLTLAGAPNEQFF. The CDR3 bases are TGTGCCAGCAGCCTAACACTAGCGGGGGCACCCAATGAGCAGTTCTTC.

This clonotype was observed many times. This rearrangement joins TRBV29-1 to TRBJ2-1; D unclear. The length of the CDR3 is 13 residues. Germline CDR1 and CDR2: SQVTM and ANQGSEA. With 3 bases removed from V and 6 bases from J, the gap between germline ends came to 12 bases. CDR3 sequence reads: CSVDQAASNEQFF. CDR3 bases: TGCAGCGTTGATCAGGCAGCTTCCAATGAGCAGTTCTTC.

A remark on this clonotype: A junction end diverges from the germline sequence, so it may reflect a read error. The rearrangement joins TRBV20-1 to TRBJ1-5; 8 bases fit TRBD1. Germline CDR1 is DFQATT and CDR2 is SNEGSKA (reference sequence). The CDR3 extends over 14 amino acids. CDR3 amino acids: CSAKQGVGNQPQNF. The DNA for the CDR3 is TGCAGTGCCAAACAGGGGGTCGGCAATCAGCCCCAGAATTTT.

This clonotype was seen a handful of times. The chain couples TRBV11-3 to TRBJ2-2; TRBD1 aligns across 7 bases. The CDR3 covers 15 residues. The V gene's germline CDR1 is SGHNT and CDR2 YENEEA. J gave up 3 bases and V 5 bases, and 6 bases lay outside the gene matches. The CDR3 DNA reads TGTGCCAGCAGCCTTTTGACAGGGCACACCGGGGAGCTGTTTTTT. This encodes CASSLLTGHTGELFF.

The CDR3 DNA is TGTGCCCGGCAGGGACAGGGAGGCACTGAAGCTTTCTTT. Translating it yields CARQGQGGTEAFF. This chain uses TRBV30 with TRBJ1-1; 9 bases are shared with TRBD1. The V gene end was trimmed by 8 bases and the J gene end by 4 bases; junction bases not matched to a gene: 8. The CDR3 extends over 13 amino acids. The germline CDR1 and CDR2 sequences are GTSNPN and SVGIG (reference sequence).

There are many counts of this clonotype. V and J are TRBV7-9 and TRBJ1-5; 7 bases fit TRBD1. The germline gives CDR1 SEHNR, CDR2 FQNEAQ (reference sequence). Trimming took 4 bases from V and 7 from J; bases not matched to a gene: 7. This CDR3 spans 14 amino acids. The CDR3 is CASSSRQGEQPQHF. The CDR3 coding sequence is TGTGCCAGCAGCTCGAGACAGGGTGAACAGCCCCAGCATTTT.

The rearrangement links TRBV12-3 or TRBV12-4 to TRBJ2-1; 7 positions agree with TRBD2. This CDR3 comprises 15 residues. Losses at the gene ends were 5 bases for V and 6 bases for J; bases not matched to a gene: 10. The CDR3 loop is CASSTGTIVLNEQFF. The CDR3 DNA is TGTGCCAGCAGTACCGGGACTATAGTCCTCAATGAGCAGTTCTTC.